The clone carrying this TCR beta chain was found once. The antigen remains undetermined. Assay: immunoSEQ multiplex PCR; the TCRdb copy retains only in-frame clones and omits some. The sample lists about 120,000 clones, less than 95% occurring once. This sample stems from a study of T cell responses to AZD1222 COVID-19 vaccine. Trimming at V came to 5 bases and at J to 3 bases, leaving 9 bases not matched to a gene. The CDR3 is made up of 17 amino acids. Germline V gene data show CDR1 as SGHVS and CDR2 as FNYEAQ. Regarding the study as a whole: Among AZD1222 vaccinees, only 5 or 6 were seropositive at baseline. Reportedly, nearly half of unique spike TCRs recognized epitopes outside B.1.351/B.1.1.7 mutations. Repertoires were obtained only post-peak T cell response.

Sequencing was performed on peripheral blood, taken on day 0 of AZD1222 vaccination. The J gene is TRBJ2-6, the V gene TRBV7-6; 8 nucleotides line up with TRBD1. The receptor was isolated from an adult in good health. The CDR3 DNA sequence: TGTGCCAGCAGCGCCTGGACAGGGCAAAGTGGGGCCAACGTCCTGACTTTC. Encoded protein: CASSAWTGQSGANVLTF.